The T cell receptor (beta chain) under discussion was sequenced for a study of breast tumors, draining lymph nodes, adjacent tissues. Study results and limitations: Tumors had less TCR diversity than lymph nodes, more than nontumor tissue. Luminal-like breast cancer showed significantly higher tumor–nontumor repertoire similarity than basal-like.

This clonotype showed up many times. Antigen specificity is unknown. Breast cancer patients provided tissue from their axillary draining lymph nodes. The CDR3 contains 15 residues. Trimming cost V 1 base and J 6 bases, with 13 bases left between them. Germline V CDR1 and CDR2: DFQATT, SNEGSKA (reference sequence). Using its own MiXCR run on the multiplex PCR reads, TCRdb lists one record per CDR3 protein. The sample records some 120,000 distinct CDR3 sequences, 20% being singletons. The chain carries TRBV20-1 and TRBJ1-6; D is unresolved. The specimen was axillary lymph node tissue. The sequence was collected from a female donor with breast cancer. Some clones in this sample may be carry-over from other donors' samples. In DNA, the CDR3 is TGCAGTGCTAGAGGAAGGTCTGGAGGTAATTCACCCCTCCACTTT. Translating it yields CSARGRSGGNSPLHF.